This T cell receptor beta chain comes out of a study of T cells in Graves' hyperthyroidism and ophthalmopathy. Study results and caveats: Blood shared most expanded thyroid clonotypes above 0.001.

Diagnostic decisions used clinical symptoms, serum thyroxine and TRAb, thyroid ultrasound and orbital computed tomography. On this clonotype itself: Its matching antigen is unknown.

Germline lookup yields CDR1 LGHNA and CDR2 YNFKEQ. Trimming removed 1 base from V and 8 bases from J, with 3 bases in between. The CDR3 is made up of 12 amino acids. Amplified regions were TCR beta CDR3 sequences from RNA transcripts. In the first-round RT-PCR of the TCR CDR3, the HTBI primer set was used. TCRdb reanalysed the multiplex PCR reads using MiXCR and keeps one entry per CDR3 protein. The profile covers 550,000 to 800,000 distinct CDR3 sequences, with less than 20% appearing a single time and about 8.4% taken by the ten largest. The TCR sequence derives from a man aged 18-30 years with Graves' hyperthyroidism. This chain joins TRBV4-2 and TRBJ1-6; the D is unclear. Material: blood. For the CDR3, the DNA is TGTGCCAGCAGCCAAGGGTATTCACCCCTCCACTTT. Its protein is CASSQGYSPLHF.